This TCR beta chain was recovered during a study of response to subunit inactivated influenza vaccine. Findings and caveats of the study: The authors proposed limited new T cell recruitment per seasonal influenza vaccination.

With V trimmed by 5 bases and J by 7 bases, 7 bases remained unmatched. CDR1 and CDR2 (germline): SGHTA, FQGNSA. The CDR3 runs to 13 residues. Each CDR3 protein is one row after TCRdb ran MiXCR on the RT-PCR reads. The sample lists some 520,000 distinct CDR3 sequences, approximately 15% occurring once. This clonotype has ten or more counts. Its target is not known. The sample here was CD4+ T cells sorted from PBMCs, taken roughly 24 months after vaccination. The gene calls are TRBV7-2 and TRBJ2-5; TRBD1 agrees at 7 bases. This clonotype was obtained from a man aged 50-75 years who received an inactivated influenza vaccine. CDR3 region: CASSPGGPATQYF. In DNA, the CDR3 is TGTGCCAGCAGCCCAGGGGGACCTGCGACCCAGTACTTC.